This TCR beta chain was identified during a study of cytomegalovirus exposure and HLA in healthy donors. The donors gave bone marrow, and they were healthy. A word on this clone: What it recognizes is unknown.

General study results and limits: It was approximately 170 TCR beta chains that were listed as cytomegalovirus-associated. Prior analysis indicated that the majority of TCR beta V segments exhibited productivity approximately 87% or approximately 30% of the time.

PCR was performed using 60 Vbeta and 13 Jbeta primers. Clones were read by immunoSEQ multiplex PCR, and TCRdb kept only the in-frame ones, dropping some. The sample lists 180,000 or so clones, around 80% occurring once. CDR1 and CDR2 (germline): MGHRA, YSYEKL. V dropped 1 base and J dropped 7 bases, with 20 bases sitting between them. CDR3 length: 16 residues. Material for sequencing was PBMCs. The TCR originated in a man between 18 and 35 years old in good health and CMV-seronegative. The genes are TRBV4-1 and TRBJ2-7, with a possible D match to TRBD2 (6 bases). CDR3 nucleotide sequence: TGCGCCAGCAGCCAAGGTAGCGGTACCCACCTCAGGGAGCAGTACTTC. It specifies CASSQGSGTHLREQYF.